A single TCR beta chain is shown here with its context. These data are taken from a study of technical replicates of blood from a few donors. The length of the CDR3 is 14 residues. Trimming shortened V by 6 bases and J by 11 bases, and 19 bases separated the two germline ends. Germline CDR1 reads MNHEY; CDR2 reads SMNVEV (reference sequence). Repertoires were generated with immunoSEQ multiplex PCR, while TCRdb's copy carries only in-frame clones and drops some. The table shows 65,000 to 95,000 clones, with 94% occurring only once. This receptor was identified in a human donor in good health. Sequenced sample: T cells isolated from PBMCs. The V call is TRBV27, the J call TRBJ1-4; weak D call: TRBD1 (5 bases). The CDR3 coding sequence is TGTGCCAGCAGCCCCGGAGGGGAGTATGGGAAACTGTTTTTT. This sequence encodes CASSPGGEYGKLFF. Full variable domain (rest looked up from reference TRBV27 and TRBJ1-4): EAQVTQNPRYLITVTGKKLTVTCSQNMNHEYMSWYRQDPGLGLRQIYYSMNVEVTDKGDVPEGYKVSRKEKRNFPLILESPSPNQTSLYFCASSPGGEYGKLFFGSGTQLSVL.